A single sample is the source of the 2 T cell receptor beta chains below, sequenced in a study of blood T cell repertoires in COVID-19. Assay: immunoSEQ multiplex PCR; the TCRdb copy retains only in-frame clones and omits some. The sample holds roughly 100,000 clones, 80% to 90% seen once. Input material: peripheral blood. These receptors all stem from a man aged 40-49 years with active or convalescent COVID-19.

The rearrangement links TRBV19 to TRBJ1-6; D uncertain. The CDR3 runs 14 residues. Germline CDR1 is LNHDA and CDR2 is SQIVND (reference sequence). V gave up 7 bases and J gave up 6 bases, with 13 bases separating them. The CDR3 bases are TGTGCCAGTAAGGTTCCGGGAGTTAATTCACCCCTCCACTTT. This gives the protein CASKVPGVNSPLHF.

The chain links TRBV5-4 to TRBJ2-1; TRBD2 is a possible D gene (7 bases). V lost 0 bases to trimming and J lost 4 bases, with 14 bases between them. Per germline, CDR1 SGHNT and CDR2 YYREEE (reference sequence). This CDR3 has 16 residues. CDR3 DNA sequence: TGTGCCAGCAGCTTGGTGGGGGGGGGCCCTTACAATGAGCAGTTCTTC. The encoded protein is CASSLVGGGPYNEQFF.